Listed below are T cell receptor beta chains from one sample, sequenced in a study of T cell responses to AZD1222 COVID-19 vaccine. Clones were sequenced by immunoSEQ multiplex PCR, and TCRdb holds only the in-frame ones, with some missing. The sample includes approximately 150,000 clones, approximately 90% seen only once; the top ten take about 3.2%. This specimen was peripheral blood, taken 28 days after the second AZD1222 dose. These TCRs come from an adult who received the AZD1222 COVID-19 vaccine. The CDR3 runs from the conserved cysteine through the conserved F or W. The order of the fields is J gene, V gene, CDR3 protein.

j_gene: TRBJ2-3; v_gene: TRBV5-1; CDR3aa: CASSFRIAGGSTDTQYF
j_gene: TRBJ2-7; v_gene: TRBV24-1; CDR3aa: CATSDSTGLEIYEQYF
j_gene: TRBJ2-4; v_gene: TRBV15; CDR3aa: CATSREMGRDGKNIQYF
j_gene: TRBJ2-2; v_gene: TRBV19; CDR3aa: CASRWGTAENTGELFF
j_gene: TRBJ2-3; v_gene: TRBV21-1; CDR3aa: CASSTPEGSSTDTQYF
j_gene: TRBJ1-2; v_gene: TRBV11-2; CDR3aa: CASSLAGRFYGYTF
j_gene: TRBJ1-5; v_gene: TRBV29-1; CDR3aa: CSVAQGEQPQHF
j_gene: TRBJ2-1; v_gene: TRBV2; CDR3aa: CASRGLAGRPNNEQFF
j_gene: TRBJ1-6; v_gene: TRBV5-8; CDR3aa: CASSLGRESPLHF
j_gene: TRBJ1-1; v_gene: TRBV5-4; CDR3aa: CASSLKGGETEAFF
j_gene: TRBJ2-7; v_gene: TRBV11-3; CDR3aa: CASSYDSNYEQYF
j_gene: TRBJ1-3; v_gene: TRBV19; CDR3aa: CASSPSGNTIYF
j_gene: TRBJ2-7; v_gene: TRBV18; CDR3aa: CASSPPGGNHEQYF
j_gene: TRBJ2-7; v_gene: TRBV10-2; CDR3aa: CASRDPTGEQYF
j_gene: TRBJ1-5; v_gene: TRBV19; CDR3aa: CASSIVRGPNQPQHF
j_gene: TRBJ1-2; v_gene: TRBV11-2; CDR3aa: CASSSYSRDGYGYTF
j_gene: TRBJ2-2; v_gene: TRBV30; CDR3aa: CASRTSGSTGELFF
j_gene: TRBJ1-1; v_gene: TRBV2; CDR3aa: CASRAGTGDTEAFF
j_gene: TRBJ1-2; v_gene: TRBV5-6; CDR3aa: CASSEGQDYYGYTF
j_gene: TRBJ1-1; v_gene: TRBV5-5; CDR3aa: CASSRRGNTEAFF
j_gene: TRBJ1-1; v_gene: TRBV27; CDR3aa: CASSPLGGVNTEAFF
j_gene: TRBJ1-5; v_gene: TRBV3-1/TRBV3-2; CDR3aa: CASSQTGGSNQPQHF
j_gene: TRBJ1-2; v_gene: TRBV27; CDR3aa: CASRDMRANYGYTF
j_gene: TRBJ2-7; v_gene: TRBV15; CDR3aa: CATSGGNSYEQYF
j_gene: TRBJ1-2; v_gene: TRBV4-2; CDR3aa: CASSQVLSSLGYTF
j_gene: TRBJ1-3; v_gene: TRBV27; CDR3aa: CASTSGSGNTIYF
j_gene: TRBJ1-6; v_gene: TRBV5-1; CDR3aa: CASSSGTDNSPLHF
j_gene: TRBJ2-7; v_gene: TRBV5-5; CDR3aa: CASSSLYEQYF
j_gene: TRBJ1-1; v_gene: TRBV19; CDR3aa: CASKIKQGSMNTEAFF
j_gene: TRBJ1-4; v_gene: TRBV2; CDR3aa: CASSTGPPEKLFF
j_gene: TRBJ2-5; v_gene: TRBV3-1/TRBV3-2; CDR3aa: CASSQSGTPRFQETQYF
j_gene: TRBJ1-1; v_gene: TRBV5-4; CDR3aa: CASSPYGQINTEAFF
j_gene: TRBJ2-3; v_gene: TRBV19; CDR3aa: CASSALTTGGATDTQYF
j_gene: TRBJ2-1; v_gene: TRBV21-1; CDR3aa: CASSMYRVSSYNEQFF
j_gene: TRBJ2-7; v_gene: TRBV6-5; CDR3aa: CASSPRQYRTYEQYF
j_gene: TRBJ1-1; v_gene: TRBV6-6; CDR3aa: CASSYGGRAAFF
j_gene: TRBJ2-1; v_gene: TRBV5-5; CDR3aa: CASSLASGSYNEQFF
j_gene: TRBJ1-5; v_gene: TRBV29-1; CDR3aa: CSVAENSNQPQHF
j_gene: TRBJ2-7; v_gene: TRBV6-5; CDR3aa: CASSSGQRYEQYF
j_gene: TRBJ2-1; v_gene: TRBV5-4; CDR3aa: CASSPNSKTSITEQFF
j_gene: TRBJ2-7; v_gene: TRBV6-1; CDR3aa: CASGDPLTSAYEQYF
j_gene: TRBJ1-2; v_gene: TRBV5-1; CDR3aa: CASSFQGTYGYTF
j_gene: TRBJ1-3; v_gene: TRBV2; CDR3aa: CASLLVGSGNTIYF
j_gene: TRBJ1-2; v_gene: TRBV10-3; CDR3aa: CAISANRDGYTF
j_gene: TRBJ2-4; v_gene: TRBV3-1/TRBV3-2; CDR3aa: CASSPTGRVMDIQYF
j_gene: TRBJ2-7; v_gene: TRBV5-6; CDR3aa: CASSSPARGEQYF
j_gene: TRBJ2-1; v_gene: TRBV24-1; CDR3aa: CATSDRPGQGAFNEQFF